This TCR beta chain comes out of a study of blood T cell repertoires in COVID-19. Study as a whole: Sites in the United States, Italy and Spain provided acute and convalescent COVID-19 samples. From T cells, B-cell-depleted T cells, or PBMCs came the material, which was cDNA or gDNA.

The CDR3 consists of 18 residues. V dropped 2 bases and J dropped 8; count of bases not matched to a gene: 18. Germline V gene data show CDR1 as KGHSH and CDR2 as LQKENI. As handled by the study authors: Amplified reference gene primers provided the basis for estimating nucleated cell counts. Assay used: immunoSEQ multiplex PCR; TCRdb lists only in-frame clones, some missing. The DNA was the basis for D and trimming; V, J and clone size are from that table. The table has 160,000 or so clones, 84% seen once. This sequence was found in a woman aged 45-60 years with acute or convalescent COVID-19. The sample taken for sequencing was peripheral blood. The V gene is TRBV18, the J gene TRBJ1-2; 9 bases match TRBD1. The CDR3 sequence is CASSPIEVQGQGSSGYTF. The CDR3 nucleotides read TGTGCCAGCTCACCAATAGAGGTTCAGGGACAGGGATCGTCCGGCTACACCTTC. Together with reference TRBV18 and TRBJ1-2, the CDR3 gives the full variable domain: NAGVMQNPRHLVRRRGQEARLRCSPMKGHSHVYWYRQLPEEGLKFMVYLQKENIIDESGMPKERFSAEFPKEGPSILRIQQVVRGDSAAYFCASSPIEVQGQGSSGYTFGSGTRLTVV.